The rows below give T cell receptor beta chains drawn from one sample of a study of T cells in localized non-small cell lung cancer. TCRdb keeps only in-frame clones here, not all; method: immunoSEQ multiplex PCR. The sample has 90,000 to 100,000 clones, more than 75% seen once. The sequences come from PBMCs, collected before any cancer treatment. The receptor set was obtained from a woman between 40 and 69 years old with stage II squamous cell lung carcinoma. Both conserved end residues are part of each CDR3. The D gene is left open where the match is weak. For some rows the clone size is stated as once, few or many, or as a class when expanded; others skip it.

v_call	clone_size	j_call	d_call	cdr3_aa	cdr3_nt
TRBV28	.	TRBJ1-2	TRBD1	CASSFQAGGGYTF	TGTGCCAGCAGTTTCCAGGCAGGGGGAGGCTACACCTTC
TRBV2	.	TRBJ1-2	TRBD1	CASSDGTAFYTF	TGTGCCAGCAGTGATGGGACAGCATTCTACACCTTC
TRBV4-1	.	TRBJ1-2	.	CASGWVEDGYTF	TGCGCCAGCGGTTGGGTTGAGGATGGCTACACCTTC
TRBV5-6	.	TRBJ1-2	.	CASSSLGPYGYTF	TGTGCCAGCAGCTCCCTCGGACCCTATGGCTACACCTTC
TRBV5-4	.	TRBJ2-7	.	CASSPQRGQGAFYEQYF	TGTGCCAGCAGCCCTCAAAGAGGGCAAGGAGCCTTCTACGAGCAGTACTTC
TRBV5-8	.	TRBJ1-1	.	CASSLSRDTEAFF	TGTGCCAGCAGCTTGTCCCGGGACACTGAAGCTTTCTTT
TRBV5-6	.	TRBJ1-2	.	CASSRPAPRYGYTF	TGTGCCAGCAGCCGGCCCGCCCCACGGTATGGCTACACCTTC
TRBV27	.	TRBJ2-3	TRBD1	CASRRTGDGSGTQYF	TGTGCCAGCAGAAGGACAGGGGACGGCAGCGGTACGCAGTATTTT
TRBV28	.	TRBJ1-6	.	CASTDRQSSYNSPLHF	TGTGCCAGCACCGATCGACAGAGCTCCTATAATTCACCCCTCCACTTT
TRBV19	.	TRBJ2-5	.	CASSIDLTLRETQYF	TGTGCCAGTAGTATAGATCTGACCCTTAGGGAGACCCAGTACTTC
TRBV18	.	TRBJ1-1	TRBD1	CASSPQGQGGTEAFF	TGTGCCAGCTCACCCCAAGGACAGGGGGGCACTGAAGCTTTCTTT
TRBV7-7	once	TRBJ2-7	TRBD1	CASSLGGQGSYEQYF	TGTGCTAGCAGCTTGGGGGGACAGGGGTCCTACGAGCAGTACTTC
TRBV5-1	.	TRBJ1-2	TRBD1	CASTLSGQGEGYTF	TGCGCCAGCACCCTCTCGGGACAGGGTGAAGGCTACACCTTC
TRBV5-1	.	TRBJ2-1	TRBD2	CASSVSGDYNEQFF	TGCGCCAGCAGCGTTAGCGGGGACTACAATGAGCAGTTCTTC
TRBV28	.	TRBJ2-2	.	CASSRRQAGYTGELFF	TGTGCCAGCAGCCGGAGACAGGCCGGGTACACCGGGGAGCTGTTTTTT
TRBV15	.	TRBJ2-5	TRBD2	CATRDSGSTGETQYF	TGTGCCACCAGAGATAGCGGGAGTACGGGAGAGACCCAGTACTTC
TRBV5-1	.	TRBJ2-1	TRBD2	CASSSTSGRVTYNEQFF	TGCGCCAGCAGCTCGACTAGCGGGAGGGTAACCTACAATGAGCAGTTCTTC
TRBV6-4	.	TRBJ1-5	.	CASSLQGGQPQHF	TGTGCCAGCAGCTTACAGGGAGGACAGCCCCAGCATTTT
TRBV10-1	.	TRBJ2-4	.	CASSRTEQNIQYF	TGCGCCAGCAGTCGGACAGAGCAAAACATTCAGTACTTC
TRBV5-4	.	TRBJ1-1	.	CASSLGRERVLNTEAFF	TGTGCCAGCAGCTTGGGAAGGGAGCGTGTCTTGAACACTGAAGCTTTCTTT
TRBV6-6	once	TRBJ1-5	.	CASRGGGGSQPQHF	TGTGCCAGCAGGGGAGGAGGGGGGAGTCAGCCCCAGCATTTT
TRBV5-1	.	TRBJ2-3	TRBD2	CASTMVAGGDTQYF	TGCGCCAGCACGATGGTAGCGGGAGGAGATACGCAGTATTTT
TRBV6-1	.	TRBJ1-5	.	CASSDWGTGQPQHF	TGTGCCAGCAGTGACTGGGGGACTGGTCAGCCCCAGCATTTT
TRBV14	.	TRBJ2-1	.	CASSPHYSGSRSYNEQFF	TGTGCCAGCAGCCCTCATTATAGCGGAAGTCGCTCCTACAATGAGCAGTTCTTC
TRBV30	.	TRBJ2-7	.	CAWDKANSYEQYF	TGTGCCTGGGATAAGGCGAACTCCTACGAGCAGTACTTC
TRBV2	.	TRBJ1-1	.	CASRAGYATEAFF	TGTGCCAGCCGAGCGGGGTATGCCACTGAAGCTTTCTTT
TRBV5-6	.	TRBJ2-1	.	CASSPGREEQFF	TGTGCCAGCAGCCCGGGACGGGAGGAGCAGTTCTTC
TRBV19	.	TRBJ2-2	.	CASSLQNPNTGELFF	TGTGCCAGTAGTCTACAGAACCCGAACACCGGGGAGCTGTTTTTT
TRBV5-1	.	TRBJ2-1	.	CASSSGWRDYNEQFF	TGCGCCAGCAGCTCCGGTTGGCGGGACTACAATGAGCAGTTCTTC
TRBV28	.	TRBJ1-2	TRBD1	CASTFGGQGPSNYGYTF	TGTGCCAGCACCTTTGGGGGACAGGGCCCATCCAACTATGGCTACACCTTC
TRBV5-4	.	TRBJ2-7	.	CATGRWRDEQYF	TGTGCTACAGGGAGGTGGCGTGACGAGCAGTACTTC
TRBV5-1	.	TRBJ2-7	.	CASSSPASYEQYF	TGCGCCAGCAGTTCCCCAGCTTCCTACGAGCAGTACTTC
TRBV6-1	once	TRBJ1-5	.	CASSRGVSQPQHF	TGTGCCAGCAGTCGAGGGGTTAGTCAGCCCCAGCATTTT
TRBV7-2	.	TRBJ1-2	.	CASSFPRDQDYGYTF	TGTGCCAGCAGCTTTCCCAGGGATCAGGACTATGGCTACACCTTC
TRBV10-3	.	TRBJ1-2	.	CAISDPGEGSYGYTF	TGTGCCATCAGTGACCCAGGGGAGGGTAGCTATGGCTACACCTTC
TRBV7-9	.	TRBJ2-5	.	CASKNSFRTLQETQYF	TGTGCCAGCAAAAACAGTTTCCGGACGCTCCAAGAGACCCAGTACTTC
TRBV14	.	TRBJ1-4	.	CASSQDAGAGEKLFF	TGTGCCAGCAGCCAAGATGCAGGGGCGGGAGAAAAACTGTTTTTT
TRBV5-6	.	TRBJ1-5	.	CASSRTRGSSNQPQHF	TGTGCCAGCAGCCGAACCCGGGGCTCCTCCAATCAGCCCCAGCATTTT
TRBV21-1	.	TRBJ1-1	.	CASVGPDQGGTEAFF	TGTGCCAGCGTCGGGCCCGATCAAGGTGGCACTGAAGCTTTCTTT
TRBV6-5	.	TRBJ2-2	.	CASSYSTGELFF	TGTGCCAGCAGTTACTCGACCGGGGAGCTGTTTTTT